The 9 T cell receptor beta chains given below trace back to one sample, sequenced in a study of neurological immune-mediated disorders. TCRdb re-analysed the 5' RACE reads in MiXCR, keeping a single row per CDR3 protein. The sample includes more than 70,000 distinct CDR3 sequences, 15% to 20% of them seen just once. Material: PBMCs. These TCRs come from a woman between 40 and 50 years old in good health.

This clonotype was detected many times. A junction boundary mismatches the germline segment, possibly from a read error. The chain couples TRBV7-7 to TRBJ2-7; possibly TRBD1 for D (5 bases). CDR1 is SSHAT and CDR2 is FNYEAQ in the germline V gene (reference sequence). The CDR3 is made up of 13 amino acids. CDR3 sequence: CASSTGPVNEQYF. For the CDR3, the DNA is TGTGCTAGCAGCACAGGACCGGTCAACGAGCAGTACTTC.

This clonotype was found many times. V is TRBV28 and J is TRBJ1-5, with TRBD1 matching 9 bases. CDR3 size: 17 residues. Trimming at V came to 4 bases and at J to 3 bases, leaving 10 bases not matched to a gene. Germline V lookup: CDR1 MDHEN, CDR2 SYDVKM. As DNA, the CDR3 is TGTGCCAGCAGTTCGTCGGGGGACAGGGCGTTCAATCAGCCCCAGCATTTT. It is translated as CASSSSGDRAFNQPQHF. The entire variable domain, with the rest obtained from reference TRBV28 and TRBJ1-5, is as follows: DVKVTQSSRYLVKRTGEKVFLECVQDMDHENMFWYRQDPGLGLRLIYFSYDVKMKEKGDIPEGYSVSREKKERFSLILESASTNQTSMYLCASSSSGDRAFNQPQHFGDGTRLSIL.

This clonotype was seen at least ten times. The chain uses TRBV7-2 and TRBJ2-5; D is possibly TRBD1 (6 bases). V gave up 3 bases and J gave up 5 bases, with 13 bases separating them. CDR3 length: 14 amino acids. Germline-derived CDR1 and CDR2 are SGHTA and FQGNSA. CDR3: CASSFARGYETQYF. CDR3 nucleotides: TGTGCCAGCAGCTTCGCTAGGGGGTACGAGACCCAGTACTTC.

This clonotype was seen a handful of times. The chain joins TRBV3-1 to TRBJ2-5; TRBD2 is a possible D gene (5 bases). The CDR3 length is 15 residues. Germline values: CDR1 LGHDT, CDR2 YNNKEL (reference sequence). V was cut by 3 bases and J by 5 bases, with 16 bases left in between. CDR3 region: CASSHVFTREETQYF. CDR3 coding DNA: TGTGCCAGCAGCCACGTTTTTACTAGAGAGGAGACCCAGTACTTC.

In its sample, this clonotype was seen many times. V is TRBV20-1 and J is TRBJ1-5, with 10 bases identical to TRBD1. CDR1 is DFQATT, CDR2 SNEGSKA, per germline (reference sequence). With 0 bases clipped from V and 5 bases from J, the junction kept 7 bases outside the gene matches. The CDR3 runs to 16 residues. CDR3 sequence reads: CSARDRRDRGYQPQHF. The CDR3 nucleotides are TGCAGTGCTAGAGACCGCCGGGACAGGGGATATCAGCCCCAGCATTTT.

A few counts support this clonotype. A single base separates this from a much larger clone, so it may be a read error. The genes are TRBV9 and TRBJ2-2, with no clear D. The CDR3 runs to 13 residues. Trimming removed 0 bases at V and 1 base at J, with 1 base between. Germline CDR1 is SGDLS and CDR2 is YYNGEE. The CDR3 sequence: CASSVENTGELFF. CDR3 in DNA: TGTGCCAGCAGCGTAGAGAACACCGGGGAGCTGTTTTTT. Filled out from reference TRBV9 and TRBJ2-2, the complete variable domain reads DSGVTQTPKHLITATGQRVTLRCSPRSGDLSVYWYQQSLDQGLQFLIQYYNGEERAKGNILERFSAQQFPDLHSELNLSSLELGDSALYFCASSVENTGELFFGEGSRLTVL.

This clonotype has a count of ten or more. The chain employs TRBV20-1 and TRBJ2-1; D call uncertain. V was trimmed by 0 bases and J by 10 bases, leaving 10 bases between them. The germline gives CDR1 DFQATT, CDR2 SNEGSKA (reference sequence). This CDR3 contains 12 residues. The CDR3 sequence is CSARDPNWEQFF. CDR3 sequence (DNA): TGCAGTGCTAGAGATCCAAACTGGGAGCAGTTCTTC.

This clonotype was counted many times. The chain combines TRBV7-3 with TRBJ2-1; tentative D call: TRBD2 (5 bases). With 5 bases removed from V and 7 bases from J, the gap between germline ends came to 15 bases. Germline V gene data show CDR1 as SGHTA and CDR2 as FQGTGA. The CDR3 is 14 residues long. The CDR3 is CASSPALGGNEQFF. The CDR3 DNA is TGTGCCAGCAGCCCCGCCCTAGGCGGGAATGAGCAGTTCTTC.

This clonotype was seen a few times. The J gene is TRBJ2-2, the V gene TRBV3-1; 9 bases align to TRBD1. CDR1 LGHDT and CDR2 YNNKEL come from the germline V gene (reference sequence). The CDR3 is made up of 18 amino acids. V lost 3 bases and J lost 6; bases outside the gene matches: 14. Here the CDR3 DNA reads TGTGCCAGCAGCCACCGATTCCCTGGGACAGGGCGGGCCGGGGAGCTGTTTTTT. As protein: CASSHRFPGTGRAGELFF.